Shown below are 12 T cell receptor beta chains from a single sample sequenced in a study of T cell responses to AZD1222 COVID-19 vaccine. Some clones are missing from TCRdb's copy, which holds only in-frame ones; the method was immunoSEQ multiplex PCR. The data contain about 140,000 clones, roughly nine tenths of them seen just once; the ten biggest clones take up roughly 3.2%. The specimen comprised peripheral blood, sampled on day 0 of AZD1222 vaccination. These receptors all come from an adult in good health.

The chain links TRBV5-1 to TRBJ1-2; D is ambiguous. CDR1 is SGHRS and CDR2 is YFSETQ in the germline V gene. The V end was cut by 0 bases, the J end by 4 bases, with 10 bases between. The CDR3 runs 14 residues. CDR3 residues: CASSLDVTIYGYTF. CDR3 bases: TGCGCCAGCAGCTTGGACGTGACAATCTATGGCTACACCTTC.

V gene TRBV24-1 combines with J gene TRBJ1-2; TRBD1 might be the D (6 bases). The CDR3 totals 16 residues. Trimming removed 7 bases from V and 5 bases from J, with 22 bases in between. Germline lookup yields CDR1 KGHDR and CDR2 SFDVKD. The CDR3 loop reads CATSFAGAVGGYGYTF. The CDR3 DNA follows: TGTGCCACCAGCTTCGCAGGGGCCGTTGGAGGTTATGGCTACACCTTC.

CDR3 DNA: TGCGCCAGCAGAGAGGACAGGGGGCTCCCCTACGAGCAGTACTTC. It is translated as CASREDRGLPYEQYF. The rearrangement joins TRBV10-2 to TRBJ2-7, with 11 positions matching TRBD1. In germline, CDR1 is WSHSY, CDR2 SAAADI. J was trimmed by 2 bases and V by 6 bases; bases with no gene match: 6. This CDR3 spans 15 amino acids.

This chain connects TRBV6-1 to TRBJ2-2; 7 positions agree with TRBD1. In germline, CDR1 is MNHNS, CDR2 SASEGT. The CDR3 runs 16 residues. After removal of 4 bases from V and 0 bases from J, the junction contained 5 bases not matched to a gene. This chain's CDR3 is CASSVRTGSNTGELFF. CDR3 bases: TGTGCCAGCAGTGTTAGGACAGGCTCGAACACCGGGGAGCTGTTTTTT.

CDR3 region: CATRQTGRNTEAFF. CDR3 nucleotides: TGTGCCACCCGGCAGACAGGACGAAACACTGAAGCTTTCTTT. V and J are TRBV24-1 and TRBJ1-1, with a tentative D call TRBD1 (6 bases). Germline V gene lookup returns CDR1 KGHDR and CDR2 SFDVKD. The CDR3 has 14 amino acids. V dropped 9 bases and J dropped 2 bases, with 15 bases sitting between them.

In DNA, the CDR3 is TGTGCCAGCAGCTTAGCGCTCGGGCAAGAGCAGTTCTTC. Translated: CASSLALGQEQFF. The V and J genes are TRBV7-6 and TRBJ2-1, with D hard to call. The V gene lost 0 bases and the J gene lost 10 bases, with 10 bases spanning the gap. This CDR3 has 13 residues. CDR1 SGHVS and CDR2 FNYEAQ come from the germline V gene.

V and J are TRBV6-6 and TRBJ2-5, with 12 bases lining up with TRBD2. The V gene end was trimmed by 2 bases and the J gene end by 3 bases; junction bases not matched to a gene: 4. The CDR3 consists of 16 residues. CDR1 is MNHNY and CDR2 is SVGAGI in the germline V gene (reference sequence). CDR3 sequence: CASSYPRLAGEETQYF. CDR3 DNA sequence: TGTGCCAGCAGTTACCCGCGACTAGCGGGGGAAGAGACCCAGTACTTC.

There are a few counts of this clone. CDR3 in DNA: TGTGCCAGCAGCTTAGAAGTCAGGGAAGATACGCAGTATTTT. As protein: CASSLEVREDTQYF. The chain has TRBV13 and TRBJ2-3; maybe TRBD1 (5 bases). Between the trimmed V and J ends, which lost 1 base and 5 bases, there was a span of 10 bases. The CDR3 totals 14 residues. Germline V gene sequence: CDR1 PRHDT, CDR2 FYEKMQ (reference sequence).

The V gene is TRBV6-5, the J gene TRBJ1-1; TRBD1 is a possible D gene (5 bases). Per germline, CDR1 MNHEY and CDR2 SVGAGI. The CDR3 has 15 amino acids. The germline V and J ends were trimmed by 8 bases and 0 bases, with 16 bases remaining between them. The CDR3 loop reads CASSRGSGMNTEAFF. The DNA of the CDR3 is TGTGCCAGCTCTCGGGGGTCAGGAATGAACACTGAAGCTTTCTTT.

DNA of the CDR3: TGCGCCAGCAGCGACGGGACGGACTACTATGGCTACACCTTC. This translates into CASSDGTDYYGYTF. The chain combines TRBV4-1 with TRBJ1-2; weak D call: TRBD1 (5 bases). The germline CDR1 and CDR2 sequences are MGHRA and YSYEKL. Trimming pared 5 bases from V and 3 bases from J, leaving 13 bases between. This CDR3 comprises 14 residues.

In DNA form, the CDR3 reads TGTGCCAGCACCGTCAACCAAGAGACCCAGTACTTC. Translation: CASTVNQETQYF. This rearrangement joins TRBV28 to TRBJ2-5; D remains ambiguous. The CDR3 is 12 amino acids. V was trimmed by 7 bases and J by 0 bases, leaving 6 bases between them. Per germline, CDR1 MDHEN and CDR2 SYDVKM.

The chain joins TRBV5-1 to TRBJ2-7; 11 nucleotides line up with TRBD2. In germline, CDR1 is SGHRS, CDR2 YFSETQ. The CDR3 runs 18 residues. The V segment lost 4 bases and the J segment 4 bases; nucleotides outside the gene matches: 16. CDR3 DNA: TGCGCCAGCAGCCGGGGTGACAGGACTAGCGGGCCTCCGTACGAGCAGTACTTC. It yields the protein CASSRGDRTSGPPYEQYF.